This record concerns one T cell receptor beta chain sequence. The sample comes from a study of lymphopenia after photon versus proton radiotherapy. Profiled with immunoSEQ multiplex PCR; TCRdb holds only in-frame clones, not every one. The data contain roughly 65,000 clones, roughly 88% of them singletons. This clonotype originated in a woman in her sixties or seventies with pancreatic cancer. This specimen was peripheral blood, taken from a patient treated with photon-based radiotherapy.

This CDR3 is CASSQDAFALPLTSRTNTGELFF. CDR3 nucleotide sequence: TGTGCCAGCAGCCAAGATGCTTTCGCATTACCACTGACTAGCCGAACGAACACCGGGGAGCTGTTTTTT. The genes are TRBV4-2 and TRBJ2-2; TRBD2 aligns across 7 bases. CDR1 and CDR2 from the germline V gene are LGHNA and YNFKEQ. Germline trimming cut 0 bases from V and 0 bases from J; bases unmatched to any gene: 22. CDR3 length: 23 amino acids.